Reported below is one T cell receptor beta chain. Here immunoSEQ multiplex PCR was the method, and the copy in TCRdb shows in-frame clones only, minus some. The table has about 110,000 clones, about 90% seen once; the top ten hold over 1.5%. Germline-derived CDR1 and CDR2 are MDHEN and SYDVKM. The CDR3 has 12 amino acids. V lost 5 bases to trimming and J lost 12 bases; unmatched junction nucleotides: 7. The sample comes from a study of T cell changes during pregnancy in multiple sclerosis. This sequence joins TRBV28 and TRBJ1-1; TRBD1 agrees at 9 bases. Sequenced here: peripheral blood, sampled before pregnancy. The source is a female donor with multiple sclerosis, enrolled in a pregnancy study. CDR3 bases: TGTGCCAGCAGTCTGGGACAGGGTGGAACTTTCTTT. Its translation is CASSLGQGGTFF.